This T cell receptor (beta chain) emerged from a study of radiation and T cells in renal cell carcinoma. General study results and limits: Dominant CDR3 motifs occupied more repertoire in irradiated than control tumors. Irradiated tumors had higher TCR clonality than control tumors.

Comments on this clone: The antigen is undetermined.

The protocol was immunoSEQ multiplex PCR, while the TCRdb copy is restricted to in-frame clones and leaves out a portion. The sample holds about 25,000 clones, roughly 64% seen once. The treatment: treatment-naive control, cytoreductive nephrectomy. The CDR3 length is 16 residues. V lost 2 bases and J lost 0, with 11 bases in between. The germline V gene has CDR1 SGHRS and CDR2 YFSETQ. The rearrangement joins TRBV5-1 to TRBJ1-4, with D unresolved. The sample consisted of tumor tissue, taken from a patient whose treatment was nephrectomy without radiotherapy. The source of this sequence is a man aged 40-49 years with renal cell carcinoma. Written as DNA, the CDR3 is TGCGCCAGCAGCTTAGGTAGTCCTGCAACTAATGAAAAACTGTTTTTT. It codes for CASSLGSPATNEKLFF. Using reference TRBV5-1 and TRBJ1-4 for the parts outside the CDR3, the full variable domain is KAGVTQTPRYLIKTRGQQVTLSCSPISGHRSVSWYQQTPGQGLQFLFEYFSETQRNKGNFPGRFSGRQFSNSRSEMNVSTLELGDSALYLCASSLGSPATNEKLFFGSGTQLSVL.